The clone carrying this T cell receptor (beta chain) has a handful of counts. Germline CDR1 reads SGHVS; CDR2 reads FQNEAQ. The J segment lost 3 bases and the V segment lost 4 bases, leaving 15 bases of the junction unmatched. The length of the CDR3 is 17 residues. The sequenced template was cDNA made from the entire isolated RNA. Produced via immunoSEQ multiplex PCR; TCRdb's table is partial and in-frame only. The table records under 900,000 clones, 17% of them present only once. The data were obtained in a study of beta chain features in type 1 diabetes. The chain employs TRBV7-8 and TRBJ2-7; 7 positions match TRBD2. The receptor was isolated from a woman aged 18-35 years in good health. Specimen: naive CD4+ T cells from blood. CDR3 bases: TGTGCCAGCAGCTCTCCAAACTGGGCGGGGGAATACTACGAGCAGTACTTC. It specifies CASSSPNWAGEYYEQYF.